The 21 T cell receptor beta chains given below trace back to one sample, sequenced in a study of somatic mutations in cytotoxic T cells in rheumatoid arthritis. Method: immunoSEQ multiplex PCR; TCRdb's copy keeps in-frame clones and lacks some. The sample has roughly 9,300 clones; about 93% are singletons. Material for sequencing was CD8+ T cells sorted from blood. The receptors originated from a woman younger than 35 with rheumatoid arthritis.

The chain recombines TRBV7-9 with TRBJ2-7, with D tentatively TRBD1 (6 bases). V lost 0 bases and J lost 4, with 10 bases in between. This CDR3 comprises 14 residues. CDR1 SEHNR and CDR2 FQNEAQ come from the germline V gene (reference sequence). CDR3 sequence reads: CASSLAGARYEQYF. The DNA of the CDR3 is TGTGCCAGCAGCTTAGCGGGGGCTAGGTACGAGCAGTACTTC. The full variable domain, completed using reference TRBV7-9 and TRBJ2-7, is DTGVSQNPRHKITKRGQNVTFRCDPISEHNRLYWYRQTLGQGPEFLTYFQNEAQLEKSRLLSDRFSAERPKGSFSTLEIQRTEQGDSAMYLCASSLAGARYEQYFGPGTRLTVT.

This clone was counted only a few times. This chain joins TRBV6-5 and TRBJ2-7; 10 bases map to TRBD1. CDR1 and CDR2 (germline): MNHEY, SVGAGI. The trim removed 6 bases at V and 6 bases at J, leaving 11 bases unmatched. The CDR3 sequence is 15 residues long. CDR3 protein: CASRHSGTGASEQYF. CDR3 DNA sequence: TGTGCCAGCAGACACTCCGGGACAGGGGCATCCGAGCAGTACTTC.

This chain links TRBV10-3 with TRBJ1-2; D may be TRBD1 (5 bases). This CDR3 comprises 13 residues. CDR1 is ENHRY and CDR2 is SYGVKD in the germline V gene. The V gene lost 7 bases and the J gene lost 7 bases, with 16 bases spanning the gap. CDR3 protein: CAIIPDQGSGYTF. The CDR3 coding sequence is TGTGCCATCATACCAGATCAGGGAAGTGGCTACACCTTC.

This chain uses TRBV11-2 with TRBJ2-7, with 8 bases lining up with TRBD2. The V segment lost 5 bases and the J segment 3 bases; nucleotides outside the gene matches: 6. Germline CDR1 is SGHAT and CDR2 is FQNNGV. There are 14 residues in the CDR3. This CDR3 reads CASSPRTSLYEQYF. Written as DNA, the CDR3 is TGTGCCAGCAGCCCCAGGACTAGCCTCTACGAGCAGTACTTC. The full variable domain, its missing parts supplied by reference TRBV11-2 and TRBJ2-7, is EAGVAQSPRYKIIEKRQSVAFWCNPISGHATLYWYQQILGQGPKLLIQFQNNGVVDDSQLPKDRFSAERLKGVDSTLKIQPAKLEDSAVYLCASSPRTSLYEQYFGPGTRLTVT.

This clone was seen only once. The chain joins TRBV14 to TRBJ2-7; 7 bases are a match to TRBD1. The germline CDR1 and CDR2 sequences are SGHDN and FVKESK. V gave up 4 bases and J gave up 9 bases; unmatched junction bases: 12. The CDR3 covers 14 residues. In nucleotides, the CDR3 is TGTGCCAGCAGCCCCGGAAGGGGGCATCGGCGGCAGTACTTC. Protein product: CASSPGRGHRRQYF.

The CDR3 DNA is TGTGCCAGCAGCGTAGAAGGGGATTTGACAGATACGCAGTATTTT. Translation: CASSVEGDLTDTQYF. The chain uses TRBV9 and TRBJ2-3; D is perhaps TRBD1 (5 bases). The CDR3 runs to 15 residues. Germline lookup yields CDR1 SGDLS and CDR2 YYNGEE. Trimming removed 0 bases from V and 3 bases from J, with 11 bases in between.

The CDR3 nucleotides are TGTGCCAGCAGCACCCGACAGGCTACCTCCTACGAGCAGTACTTC. Translating it yields CASSTRQATSYEQYF. V usage is TRBV5-8 and J usage is TRBJ2-7, with D perhaps matching TRBD1 (6 bases). The CDR3 runs to 15 residues. V shed 4 bases and J shed 0 bases, with 14 bases lying between them. Germline V gene sequence: CDR1 SGHTS, CDR2 YDEGEE.

V and J are TRBV19 and TRBJ1-1; 9 bases are shared with TRBD1. Per the germline V gene, CDR1 is LNHDA and CDR2 is SQIVND (reference sequence). The CDR3 length is 14 residues. V dropped 7 bases and J dropped 3; count of bases not matched to a gene: 6. The CDR3 reads CASTRDREDTEAFF. CDR3 DNA sequence: TGTGCCAGTACCCGGGACAGGGAGGACACTGAAGCTTTCTTT.

The chain links TRBV29-1 to TRBJ2-7; possible D gene TRBD2, 5 bases. With 3 bases removed from V and 5 bases from J, the gap between germline ends came to 14 bases. CDR1 and CDR2 from the germline V gene are SQVTM and ANQGSEA. This CDR3 has 13 residues. Here the CDR3 reads CSVERESAHEQYF. For the CDR3, the DNA is TGCAGCGTTGAGAGGGAATCCGCCCACGAGCAGTACTTC.

This chain connects TRBV4-1 to TRBJ2-7; tentative D call: TRBD1 (6 bases). Germline V lookup: CDR1 MGHRA, CDR2 YSYEKL. V was clipped by 2 bases and J by 0 bases, with 8 bases between them. This CDR3 has 14 amino acids. The CDR3 region has the DNA TGCGCCAGCAGCCAAAGGGACACCTCCTACGAGCAGTACTTC. Translated, it gives CASSQRDTSYEQYF.

This clone was detected once. The chain uses TRBV4-1 and TRBJ1-2; no clear D gene. Germline V gives CDR1 MGHRA, CDR2 YSYEKL. This CDR3 comprises 13 residues. The germline V and J ends were trimmed by 1 base and 8 bases, with 11 bases remaining between them. CDR3 sequence (DNA): TGCGCCAGCAGCCAAGGCCGGGGTCTCGGCTACACCTTC. This translates into CASSQGRGLGYTF.

The V gene is TRBV27, the J gene TRBJ2-3; 7 bases map to TRBD2. V shed 7 bases and J 0 bases; nucleotides not matched to a gene: 13. The CDR3 covers 17 residues. Germline V lookup: CDR1 MNHEY, CDR2 SMNVEV (reference sequence). CDR3 loop: CASNPLREGPSTDTQYF. The CDR3 DNA reads TGTGCCAGCAACCCCTTGAGGGAGGGACCTAGCACAGATACGCAGTATTTT.

This chain uses TRBV9 with TRBJ2-1; 8 bases fit TRBD2. Per the germline V gene, CDR1 is SGDLS and CDR2 is YYNGEE. This CDR3 spans 16 amino acids. Trimming took 0 bases from V and 6 from J; bases not matched to a gene: 8. The CDR3 nucleotides are TGTGCCAGCAGCGTAGTATCCGGGAGGGCCCTCAATGAGCAGTTCTTC. Its protein is CASSVVSGRALNEQFF.

V usage is TRBV29-1 and J usage is TRBJ2-7; 8 positions match TRBD2. Trimming took 0 bases from V and 0 from J; bases not matched to a gene: 4. The germline V gene has CDR1 SQVTM and CDR2 ANQGSEA. The CDR3 loop spans 15 amino acids. This chain's CDR3 is CSVEDGGTSSYEQYF. In DNA form, the CDR3 reads TGCAGCGTTGAAGATGGAGGGACTAGCTCCTACGAGCAGTACTTC.

The chain uses TRBV7-6 and TRBJ1-1; D gene ambiguous. Germline CDR1 reads SGHVS; CDR2 reads FNYEAQ. Trimming took 5 bases from V and 1 from J, leaving 11 bases between them. The CDR3 runs 14 residues. The CDR3 DNA follows: TGTGCCAGCAGCGCGAGCGAGGGGAACACTGAAGCTTTCTTT. Protein product: CASSASEGNTEAFF.

This chain uses TRBV9 with TRBJ2-5; the match to TRBD2 covers 8 bases. This CDR3 contains 15 residues. Unmatched junction bases numbered 5, after V lost 3 bases and J lost 1 base. Germline CDR1 is SGDLS and CDR2 is YYNGEE. As DNA, the CDR3 is TGTGCCAGCAGCGCGGCACGGGGGGGCCAAGAGACCCAGTACTTC. It specifies CASSAARGGQETQYF.

V gene TRBV19 combines with J gene TRBJ1-1, with TRBD1 matching over 8 bases. The germline V gene encodes CDR1 LNHDA and CDR2 SQIVND (reference sequence). V lost 5 bases, J lost 1 base, and 3 bases stayed unmatched. There are 14 residues in the CDR3. CDR3 sequence: CASSYRGANTEAFF. CDR3 bases: TGTGCCAGTAGTTACAGGGGGGCGAACACTGAAGCTTTCTTT.

In this sample, this clone turned up a few times. V is TRBV28 and J is TRBJ1-2; 9 bases map to TRBD1. This CDR3 has 14 residues. Trimming at V came to 5 bases and at J to 8 bases, leaving 9 bases not matched to a gene. Germline V gene lookup returns CDR1 MDHEN and CDR2 SYDVKM. The DNA for the CDR3 is TGTGCCAGCAGTCCGGACAGGGGCCTATGGGGCTACACCTTC. Translated, it gives CASSPDRGLWGYTF.

The chain couples TRBV5-1 to TRBJ2-7, with a weak D call TRBD2 (5 bases). Germline-derived CDR1 and CDR2 are SGHRS and YFSETQ. Trimming left V 2 bases short and J 5 bases short, with 20 bases between. This CDR3 comprises 16 residues. The CDR3 reads CASSLNRRQNGNEQYF. The DNA for the CDR3 is TGCGCCAGCAGCTTAAATAGGAGGCAGAATGGAAACGAGCAGTACTTC. Filled out from reference TRBV5-1 and TRBJ2-7, the complete variable domain reads KAGVTQTPRYLIKTRGQQVTLSCSPISGHRSVSWYQQTPGQGLQFLFEYFSETQRNKGNFPGRFSGRQFSNSRSEMNVSTLELGDSALYLCASSLNRRQNGNEQYFGPGTRLTVT.

The chain employs TRBV27 and TRBJ1-1; maybe TRBD1 (5 bases). From germline, CDR1 is MNHEY and CDR2 SMNVEV (reference sequence). V was trimmed by 2 bases and J by 5 bases, leaving 12 bases between them. The CDR3 totals 14 residues. In nucleotides, the CDR3 is TGTGCCAGCAGTTTAGCTCAGGGAATTACTGAAGCTTTCTTT. This gives the protein CASSLAQGITEAFF.

J is TRBJ2-7 and V is TRBV7-9, with TRBD1 as a possible D gene (5 bases). CDR3 length: 15 amino acids. The germline V gene encodes CDR1 SEHNR and CDR2 FQNEAQ (reference sequence). Trimming cost V 7 bases and J 2 bases, with 18 bases left between them. In DNA, the CDR3 is TGTGCCAGCACTTGGAAGGTGGTCAGGGCCTACGAGCAGTACTTC. Protein sequence: CASTWKVVRAYEQYF.